This passage covers 31 T cell receptor beta chains from one sample sequenced in a study of STAT3 mutations in large granular lymphocyte leukemia. Which antigens these TCRs recognize remains unknown. Points from the study as a whole: At least one immunodominant TCR beta clonotype appeared in every T-cell large granular lymphocyte leukemia patient.

TCRdb keeps only in-frame clones here, not all; method: immunoSEQ multiplex PCR. Of some 10,000 clones listed, 85% to 90% are singletons. Sequencing was performed on peripheral blood mononuclear cells. These TCRs come from a man between 60 and 70 years old with T-cell large granular lymphocyte leukemia. Some clones in this sample may be carry-over from other donors' samples.

This chain uses TRBV25-1 with TRBJ1-6; D is possibly TRBD1 (6 bases). V lost 2 bases and J lost 4, with 9 bases in between. The CDR3 contains 15 residues. The germline V gene encodes CDR1 MGHDK and CDR2 SYGVNS. The CDR3 DNA sequence: TGTGCCAGCAGTGAACCCGACAGGTATAATTCACCCCTCCACTTT. Protein: CASSEPDRYNSPLHF.

The chain joins TRBV4-2 to TRBJ1-6, with D tentatively TRBD1 (5 bases). The length of the CDR3 is 14 residues. Per the germline V gene, CDR1 is LGHNA and CDR2 is YNFKEQ. Trimming removed 1 base from V and 6 bases from J, with 7 bases in between. Here the CDR3 DNA reads TGTGCCAGCAGCCAAGCTGGGGGTAATTCACCCCTCCACTTT. It translates to CASSQAGGNSPLHF.

The genes are TRBV6-6 and TRBJ2-7, with TRBD2 matching over 7 bases. Germline values: CDR1 MNHNY, CDR2 SVGAGI (reference sequence). The CDR3 has 15 residues. V lost 3 bases and J lost 7; bases outside the gene matches: 12. CDR3 DNA: TGTGCCAGCAGTTATCAGACTAGCACCTTGCGAGAGCAGTACTTC. Its translation: CASSYQTSTLREQYF.

This chain uses TRBV28 with TRBJ2-3; perhaps TRBD2 as D (5 bases). The V end was cut by 3 bases, the J end by 2 bases, with 18 bases between. Per the germline V gene, CDR1 is MDHEN and CDR2 is SYDVKM. The CDR3 consists of 17 residues. The CDR3, as DNA: TGTGCCAGCAGTTTGTCCAGCGGCACCTTCCTCACAGATACGCAGTATTTT. Its translation is CASSLSSGTFLTDTQYF.

This clone was counted between two and nine times. The rearrangement joins TRBV7-6 to TRBJ2-2; D may correspond to TRBD1 or TRBD2 (5 bases each). V lost 5 bases, J lost 4 bases, and 14 bases lay in between. CDR3 length: 15 amino acids. Germline V lookup: CDR1 SGHVS, CDR2 FNYEAQ. CDR3 in amino acids: CASSPSQGITGELFF. DNA of the CDR3: TGTGCCAGCAGCCCTAGCCAGGGCATCACCGGGGAGCTGTTTTTT.

In its sample, this clone was seen once. The rearrangement joins TRBV18 to TRBJ2-6; D not resolved. From germline, CDR1 is KGHSH and CDR2 LQKENI. The length of the CDR3 is 15 residues. V shed 4 bases and J shed 7 bases, with 14 bases lying between them. The chain's CDR3 is CASSQTTFDANVLTF. The CDR3 DNA follows: TGTGCCAGCTCACAAACCACGTTCGATGCCAACGTCCTGACTTTC.

The CDR3 DNA is TGCGCCAGCAGCTTGGATGGGGTCTCCTACAATGAGCAGTTCTTC. This codes for CASSLDGVSYNEQFF. The rearrangement links TRBV5-1 to TRBJ2-1; D unresolved. The CDR3 covers 15 residues. V dropped 0 bases and J dropped 0 bases, with 7 bases sitting between them. Germline CDR1 and CDR2: SGHRS and YFSETQ.

This chain connects TRBV7-8 to TRBJ2-7; the match to TRBD2 covers 7 bases. Germline V gives CDR1 SGHVS, CDR2 FQNEAQ. V lost 1 base, J lost 1 base, and 4 bases stayed unmatched. The CDR3 totals 15 residues. This chain's CDR3 is CASSLGGRGSYEQYF. For the CDR3, the DNA is TGTGCCAGCAGCTTAGGAGGGCGGGGGTCCTACGAGCAGTACTTC.

The J gene is TRBJ2-5, the V gene TRBV5-1; 9 nucleotides line up with TRBD2. In germline, CDR1 is SGHRS, CDR2 YFSETQ. CDR3 size: 16 residues. Trimming removed 4 bases from V and 5 bases from J; junction bases left unmatched: 12. The CDR3 reads CASSPGLAPDSETQYF. In DNA, the CDR3 is TGCGCCAGCAGCCCGGGACTAGCCCCCGACTCGGAGACCCAGTACTTC.

V usage is TRBV6-5 and J usage is TRBJ2-3; D not resolved. The CDR3 loop spans 15 amino acids. V lost 0 bases, J lost 3 bases, and 10 bases lay in between. Per germline, CDR1 MNHEY and CDR2 SVGAGI. The CDR3 DNA reads as TGTGCCAGCAGTTACTCCGGAGTTTATACAGATACGCAGTATTTT. This gives the protein CASSYSGVYTDTQYF.

This rearrangement joins TRBV30 to TRBJ2-7; 9 nucleotides align to TRBD2. The V and J ends lost 3 bases and 2 bases, in that order; junction bases with no gene match: 2. The length of the CDR3 is 13 residues. Germline CDR1 reads GTSNPN; CDR2 reads SVGIG (reference sequence). Here the CDR3 DNA reads TGTGCCTGGAGGGCGGGAGGGCCCTACGAGCAGTACTTC. It is translated as CAWRAGGPYEQYF.

The chain employs TRBV18 and TRBJ2-5, with 8 bases that match TRBD2. The CDR3 length is 16 residues. V shed 0 bases and J 4 bases; nucleotides not matched to a gene: 7. CDR1 KGHSH and CDR2 LQKENI come from the germline V gene. The chain's CDR3 is CASSPPSGSGLETQYF. Here the CDR3 DNA reads TGTGCCAGCTCACCACCGAGCGGGAGCGGGCTAGAGACCCAGTACTTC.

This clone appeared a few times. Germline and junction disagree at one end, which may indicate a read error. The chain employs TRBV6-4 and TRBJ2-1; D gene unclear. This CDR3 spans 11 amino acids. Germline CDR1 and CDR2: MRHNA and SNTAGT. CDR3 in DNA: TGTGCCAGCAGCGCTCTAGAAACGGTACTCTTC. It codes for CASSALETVLF.

The chain recombines TRBV30 with TRBJ1-1; D unresolved. Trimming removed 0 bases from V and 0 bases from J, with 5 bases in between. Per germline, CDR1 GTSNPN and CDR2 SVGIG (reference sequence). This CDR3 is 13 amino acids long. CDR3 DNA: TGTGCCTGGAGTGTTCACATGAACACTGAAGCTTTCTTT. It yields the protein CAWSVHMNTEAFF.

The rearrangement links TRBV7-2 to TRBJ2-7, with D perhaps matching TRBD1 (7 bases). Per germline, CDR1 SGHTA and CDR2 FQGNSA. This CDR3 region has 15 residues. V lost 5 bases to trimming and J lost 7 bases, with 21 bases between them. Here the CDR3 reads CASSPRGPGVGEQYF. The CDR3 coding sequence is TGTGCCAGCAGCCCTAGGGGGCCGGGAGTGGGAGAGCAGTACTTC.

The chain joins TRBV5-1 to TRBJ2-3; TRBD1 aligns across 11 bases. Germline V gives CDR1 SGHRS, CDR2 YFSETQ. After removal of 0 bases from V and 4 bases from J, the junction contained 4 bases not matched to a gene. The CDR3 contains 16 residues. CDR3 sequence: CASSLEGQGVADTQYF. The CDR3 bases are TGCGCCAGCAGCTTGGAGGGACAGGGGGTTGCAGATACGCAGTATTTT.

This chain joins TRBV2 and TRBJ2-2, with 8 positions matching TRBD1. With 2 bases clipped from V and 1 base from J, the junction kept 9 bases outside the gene matches. Germline loops: CDR1 SNHLY, CDR2 FYNNEI. The CDR3 has 18 residues. This CDR3 is CASSEFPPGQVNTGELFF. DNA for the CDR3: TGTGCCAGCAGTGAATTTCCTCCGGGACAGGTGAACACCGGGGAGCTGTTTTTT.

The chain has TRBV27 and TRBJ1-1, with TRBD1 as a possible D gene (6 bases). The CDR3 consists of 14 residues. Looked up from germline, CDR1 is MNHEY and CDR2 is SMNVEV (reference sequence). Trimming shortened V by 6 bases and J by 4 bases, and 15 bases separated the two germline ends. CDR3 region: CASSHTGIGTEAFF. The CDR3 nucleotides read TGTGCCAGCAGCCACACAGGGATAGGCACTGAAGCTTTCTTT.

The chain carries TRBV29-1 and TRBJ2-5; 7 positions agree with TRBD2. Germline V lookup: CDR1 SQVTM, CDR2 ANQGSEA. The CDR3 length is 14 residues. V lost 4 bases, J lost 1 base, and 6 bases stayed unmatched. The CDR3 DNA follows: TGCAGCGTTGTGCCAGCGGGACTCCAAGAGACCCAGTACTTC. As protein: CSVVPAGLQETQYF. The full variable domain, rest sourced from reference TRBV29-1 and TRBJ2-5, is SAVISQKPSRDICQRGTSLTIQCQVDSQVTMMFWYRQQPGQSLTLIATANQGSEATYESGFVIDKFPISRPNLTFSTLTVSNMSPEDSSIYLCSVVPAGLQETQYFGPGTRLLVL.

V gene TRBV5-1 combines with J gene TRBJ2-2, with 9 bases that match TRBD2. The germline gives CDR1 SGHRS, CDR2 YFSETQ. J was trimmed by 3 bases and V by 4 bases; bases with no gene match: 4. The length of the CDR3 is 15 residues. The CDR3 loop is CASSNSGSYTGELFF. CDR3 nucleotides: TGCGCCAGCAGCAATAGCGGGAGTTACACCGGGGAGCTGTTTTTT.

The table lists this clone with a count of one. The chain employs TRBV29-1 and TRBJ1-5; no clear D. The germline V and J ends were trimmed by 1 base and 3 bases, with 4 bases remaining between them. CDR3 size: 12 residues. CDR1 and CDR2 (germline): SQVTM, ANQGSEA. The CDR3 region is CSVEGDNQPQHF. The CDR3 region has the DNA TGCAGCGTTGAAGGGGACAATCAGCCCCAGCATTTT.

The J gene is TRBJ2-5, the V gene TRBV18; D tentatively reads TRBD1 or TRBD2 (5 bases each). The CDR3 spans 12 residues. CDR1 is KGHSH, CDR2 LQKENI, per germline. The V and J ends lost 2 bases and 5 bases respectively, with 6 bases between them. CDR3 residues: CASSPWGETQYF. As DNA, the CDR3 is TGTGCCAGCTCACCATGGGGGGAGACCCAGTACTTC.

The chain combines TRBV7-2 with TRBJ2-4, with D possibly matching TRBD2 (6 bases). Germline CDR1 is SGHTA and CDR2 is FQGNSA. Between the trimmed V and J ends, which lost 5 bases and 8 bases, there was a span of 16 bases. The CDR3 length is 14 residues. Written as DNA, the CDR3 is TGTGCCAGCAGCCTCCGACTAGAAAGGGACATTCAGTACTTC. It specifies CASSLRLERDIQYF. Together with reference TRBV7-2 and TRBJ2-4, the CDR3 gives the full variable domain: GAGVSQSPSNKVTEKGKDVELRCDPISGHTALYWYRQSLGQGLEFLIYFQGNSAPDKSGLPSDRFSAERTGGSVSTLTIQRTQQEDSAVYLCASSLRLERDIQYFGAGTRLSVL.

In this sample, this clone turned up a few times. The chain combines TRBV7-2 with TRBJ2-7; perhaps D is TRBD1 or TRBD2 (5 bases each). This CDR3 comprises 14 residues. Germline V gene sequence: CDR1 SGHTA, CDR2 FQGNSA. V gave up 0 bases and J gave up 9 bases, with 15 bases separating them. This CDR3 is CASSLAGGGRRQYF. The CDR3 coding sequence is TGTGCCAGCAGCTTAGCGGGTGGGGGAAGGCGGCAGTACTTC.

The CDR3 region is CASNPGTSGYEQYF. In nucleotides, the CDR3 is TGTGCCAGCAACCCCGGGACTAGCGGTTACGAGCAGTACTTC. V is TRBV6-6 and J is TRBJ2-7; 11 bases line up with TRBD2. Germline trimming cut 7 bases from V and 4 bases from J; bases unmatched to any gene: 6. CDR1 is MNHNY and CDR2 is SVGAGI in the germline V gene (reference sequence). The CDR3 totals 14 residues.

The J gene is TRBJ2-2, the V gene TRBV5-4; 8 positions match TRBD1. J gave up 0 bases and V 5 bases, and 6 bases lay outside the gene matches. From germline, CDR1 is SGHNT and CDR2 YYREEE (reference sequence). This CDR3 is 16 amino acids long. The CDR3 protein is CASRERTGTNTGELFF. For the CDR3, the DNA is TGTGCCAGCAGGGAAAGGACAGGGACGAACACCGGGGAGCTGTTTTTT.

The rearrangement joins TRBV4-1 to TRBJ1-4; D gene unclear. V shed 3 bases and J shed 6 bases, with 5 bases lying between them. The CDR3 is made up of 12 amino acids. Germline CDR1 and CDR2: MGHRA and YSYEKL. Here the CDR3 DNA reads TGCGCCAGCAGCCATCCGTATGAAAAACTGTTTTTT. Its protein product is CASSHPYEKLFF.

The CDR3 here is CASSPQGSDTEAFF. The CDR3 bases are TGTGCCAGCAGTCCCCAGGGGTCCGACACTGAAGCTTTCTTT. This chain uses TRBV7-9 with TRBJ1-1, with a tentative D call TRBD1 (6 bases). From germline, CDR1 is SEHNR and CDR2 FQNEAQ (reference sequence). With 6 bases removed from V and 3 bases from J, the gap between germline ends came to 14 bases. The CDR3 extends over 14 amino acids.

The CDR3 nucleotides read TGTGCCAGCTCACCCCGGGACGGGGGAGAGACCCAGTACTTC. Its translation: CASSPRDGGETQYF. This chain uses TRBV18 with TRBJ2-5; TRBD2 might be the D (6 bases). The V end was cut by 3 bases, the J end by 4 bases, with 12 bases between. The length of the CDR3 is 14 residues. Per the germline V gene, CDR1 is KGHSH and CDR2 is LQKENI.

J is TRBJ2-1 and V is TRBV7-9; 14 nucleotides line up with TRBD2. The CDR3 length is 16 residues. Germline V gene sequence: CDR1 SEHNR, CDR2 FQNEAQ (reference sequence). V trimming: 5 bases; J trimming: 8 bases; junction bases outside the gene matches: 8. The CDR3 loop is CASSPPGTSGSYEQFF. CDR3 nucleotide sequence: TGTGCCAGCAGCCCGCCCGGGACTAGCGGGAGTTATGAGCAGTTCTTC.

The chain recombines TRBV6-1 with TRBJ2-7, with 7 bases aligning to TRBD2. V was clipped by 1 base and J by 2 bases; unmatched bases: 5. The CDR3 has 15 residues. Germline CDR1 is MNHNS and CDR2 is SASEGT. In nucleotides, the CDR3 is TGTGCCAGCAGTGAAGTACGGGGAGGGACCTACGAGCAGTACTTC. It yields the protein CASSEVRGGTYEQYF.